This T cell receptor beta chain was recovered during a study of shared clonotypes between healthy human individuals (dated by TCRdb to the early 2020s). Some background on the complete study: A couple of women and a few men aged 18 to 49 years were included in the cohort. For each donor, CD4 naive and CD4 memory were each given three plates, CD8 naive was given two plates, and CD8 memory was given one plate. The study deeply sequenced blood TCR repertoires of five healthy adults to estimate repertoire size and the extent of clonotype sharing between individuals. To increase sequencing depth and limit assay-specific biases, different laboratories used diverse techniques to prepare libraries and sequence TCR repertoires. Between about 0.85 and 8.9 billion PBMCs per donor were obtained by leukapheresis. Here is what the overall study found, with its caveats: Even with the large sequencing depth, rarefaction of the sorted-subset datasets indicated that sequencing was incomplete. Estimated clonotype richness was generally larger for naive than for memory subsets. The genetic and exposure-history diversity represented was limited by the small number of donors. Pairwise subsampling led to the expectation that sequencing depth would affect the degree of clonotype sharing among donors. Compared with non-shared clonotypes, clonotypes shared by all four sorted-subset donors had higher generation probabilities. Sampling was restricted to blood, and TCR repertoires in tissues likely differ from the TCR repertoires found in blood. Roughly 5% of naive CD4, around 3.5% of naive CD8, 2.3% of memory CD4, and approximately 0.39% of memory CD8 clonotypes were shared across several donors.

About this clone: Its antigen remains unidentified. No much larger clonotype is one base removed from it; base qualities were not supplied.

The donors were healthy, HIV-negative adults with no recently reported acute infections or vaccinations. All donors were Caucasian adults living in Nashville, Tennessee, USA. CD4+ T cells were enriched through magnetic negative selection, after which naive cells were positively selected on CD45RA and the remaining negative fraction served as the memory subset. Blood was collected by leukapheresis, and PBMCs were isolated by Ficoll-Histopaque density gradient centrifugation and then cryopreserved in liquid nitrogen vapor phase. Purity and quantity of every magnetically sorted T cell population were checked by analytical flow cytometry. From each sorted fraction, genomic DNA was isolated and quantified by UV absorbance on a Nanodrop 2000c. In the germline V gene, CDR1 corresponds to MDHEN and CDR2 to SYDVKM. The CDR3 holds 16 amino acids from the cysteine to the phenylalanine. Of the read, only the CDR3 DNA is kept; its 48 bases are in frame from base 1. After removal of 5 bases from V and 4 bases from J, the junction retains 10 bases not matched to a gene.

Using the deep immunoSEQ assay, multiplex PCR amplified TCR CDR3 regions from genomic DNA. Extracted genomic DNA from each cell subset was spread evenly across all wells of several immunoSEQ 96-well plates, with each plate serving as a replicate. Each replicate PCR for sorted subsets received about 200 ng genomic DNA, equal to some 32,000 T cell genomes. The purified libraries were quantified using a Qubit 3.0 fluorometer, sized with a Bioanalyzer 2100, and then quantified again using the KAPA Library Quantification kit. Every immunoSEQ 96-well plate was sequenced on a dedicated single-read 150-cycle Illumina NextSeq 550 flow cell. As for how the authors treated the data: The immunoSEQ output contained only junctional sequences without quality scores, so filtering could not match that applied to full-length reads. To assign V/J genes and CDR3, sequences were annotated using PyIR, a Python wrapper for IgBLAST v1.9, with IMGT germline references. Any read was removed if the V/J assignment was weak (E-value above 1e-6), the CDR3 was missing, or the read contained stop codons, out-of-frame junctions, or ambiguous translated residues. V3J clonotypes were defined as sequences sharing an identical inferred V gene, J gene, and CDR3 amino acid sequence. The percentage overlap between two repertoires was calculated by dividing the number of shared unique clonotypes by the size of the smaller repertoire. RTK rarefaction, the Chao1 estimator, and Recon v2.1 estimates of unobserved clonotypes were used to assess repertoire richness. For all TCRbeta clonotypes obtained by the gDNA method from four donors, generation probabilities were computed with OLGA. The table comes from immuneACCESS by way of TCRdb, which keeps in-frame sequences with V and J called. Part of the clones is missing from these tables; in studies checked, under half for an unresolved V gene and the rest for unknown reasons. D and trimming come from the DNA, and the V and J calls and clone size come from that table. The sample table shows under 750,000 clones, and over 55% are seen once. Together, the top ten hold more than 1.5% of the sample.

The material sequenced was memory CD4+ T cells sorted from blood. This sample's cell subset or site label indicates: CD45RA-negative fraction. This TCR derives from a woman between 25 and 40 years old in good health. The chain was built from TRBV28 and TRBJ2-7, and 11 junctional nucleotides match TRBD2. The DNA sequence reads TGTGCCAGCAGTGTCTCGACTAGCGGGAAACGGTACGAGCAGTACTTC. This yields the protein CASSVSTSGKRYEQYF.